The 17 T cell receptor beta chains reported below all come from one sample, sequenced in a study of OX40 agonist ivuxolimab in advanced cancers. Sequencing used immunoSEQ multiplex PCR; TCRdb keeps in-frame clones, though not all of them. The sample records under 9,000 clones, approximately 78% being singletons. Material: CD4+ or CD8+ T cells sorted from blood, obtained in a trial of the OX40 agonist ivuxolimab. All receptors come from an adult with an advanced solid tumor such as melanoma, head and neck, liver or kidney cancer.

Written as DNA, the CDR3 is TGTGCCAGCAGCGCCGGACAGTCGAGCTCCTACAATGAGCAGTTCTTC. As protein: CASSAGQSSSYNEQFF. The chain employs TRBV9 and TRBJ2-1, with a tentative D call TRBD1 (6 bases). This CDR3 spans 16 amino acids. CDR1 and CDR2 from the germline V gene are SGDLS and YYNGEE. V was cut by 3 bases and J by 0 bases, with 13 bases left in between.

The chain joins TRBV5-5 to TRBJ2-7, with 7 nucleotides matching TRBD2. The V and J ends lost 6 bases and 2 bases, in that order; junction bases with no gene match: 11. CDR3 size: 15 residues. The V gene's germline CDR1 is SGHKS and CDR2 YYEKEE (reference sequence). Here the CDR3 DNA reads TGTGCCAGCAACCCCTCGGGGGGAGGGACCTACGAGCAGTACTTC. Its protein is CASNPSGGGTYEQYF.

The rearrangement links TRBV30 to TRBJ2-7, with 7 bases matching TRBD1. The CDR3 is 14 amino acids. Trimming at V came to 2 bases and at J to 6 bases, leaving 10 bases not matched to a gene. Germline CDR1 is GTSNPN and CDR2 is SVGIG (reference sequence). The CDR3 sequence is CAWSRVRGLVEQYF. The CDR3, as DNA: TGTGCCTGGAGTCGGGTGAGGGGGCTTGTCGAGCAGTACTTC.

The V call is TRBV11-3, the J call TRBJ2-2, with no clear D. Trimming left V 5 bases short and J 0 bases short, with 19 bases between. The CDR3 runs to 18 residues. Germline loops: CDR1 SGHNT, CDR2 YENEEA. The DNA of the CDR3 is TGTGCCAGCAGCCCTACCCTAGGTAGCATCGCGAACACCGGGGAGCTGTTTTTT. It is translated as CASSPTLGSIANTGELFF. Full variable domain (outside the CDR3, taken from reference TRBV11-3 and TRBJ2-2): EAGVVQSPRYKIIEKKQPVAFWCNPISGHNTLYWYLQNLGQGPELLIRYENEEAVDDSQLPKDRFSAERLKGVDSTLKIQPAELGDSAVYLCASSPTLGSIANTGELFFGEGSRLTVL.

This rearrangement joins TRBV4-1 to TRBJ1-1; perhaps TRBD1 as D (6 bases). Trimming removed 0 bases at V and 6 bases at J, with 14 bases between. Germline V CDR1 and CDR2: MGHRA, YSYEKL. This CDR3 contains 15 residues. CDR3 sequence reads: CASSQDRGRFAEAFF. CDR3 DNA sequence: TGCGCCAGCAGCCAAGACAGGGGTAGATTCGCTGAAGCTTTCTTT.

The CDR3 region has the DNA TGTGCCAGCAGCCAAGATCTGCGGGACAGGAAAAACCTTGGCTACACCTTC. Amino acids: CASSQDLRDRKNLGYTF. The rearrangement links TRBV14 to TRBJ1-2; 8 bases are a match to TRBD1. CDR3 size: 17 residues. The germline V gene has CDR1 SGHDN and CDR2 FVKESK. Trimming cost V 0 bases and J 7 bases; bases outside gene matches: 13.

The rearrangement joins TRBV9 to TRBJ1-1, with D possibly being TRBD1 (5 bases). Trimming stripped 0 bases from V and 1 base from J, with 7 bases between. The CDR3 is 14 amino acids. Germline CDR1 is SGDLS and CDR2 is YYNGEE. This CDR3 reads CASSVEGANTEAFF. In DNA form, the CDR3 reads TGTGCCAGCAGCGTAGAAGGGGCGAACACTGAAGCTTTCTTT. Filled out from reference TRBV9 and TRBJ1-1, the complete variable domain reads DSGVTQTPKHLITATGQRVTLRCSPRSGDLSVYWYQQSLDQGLQFLIQYYNGEERAKGNILERFSAQQFPDLHSELNLSSLELGDSALYFCASSVEGANTEAFFGQGTRLTVV.

The CDR3 here is CASSPSRQETQYF. CDR3 sequence (DNA): TGTGCCAGCAGCCCATCCCGACAAGAGACCCAGTACTTC. The chain carries TRBV9 and TRBJ2-5; D is undetermined. Germline V lookup: CDR1 SGDLS, CDR2 YYNGEE. The CDR3 contains 13 residues. Trimming stripped 4 bases from V and 2 bases from J, with 9 bases between.

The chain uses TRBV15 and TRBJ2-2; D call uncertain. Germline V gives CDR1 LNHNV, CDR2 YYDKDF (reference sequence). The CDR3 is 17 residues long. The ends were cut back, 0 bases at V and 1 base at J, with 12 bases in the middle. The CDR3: CATSRDKVSRNTGELFF. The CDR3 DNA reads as TGTGCCACCAGCAGAGATAAGGTGTCGAGGAACACCGGGGAGCTGTTTTTT. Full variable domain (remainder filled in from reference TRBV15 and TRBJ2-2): DAMVIQNPRYQVTQFGKPVTLSCSQTLNHNVMYWYQQKSSQAPKLLFHYYDKDFNNEADTPDNFQSRRPNTSFCFLDIRSPGLGDTAMYLCATSRDKVSRNTGELFFGEGSRLTVL.

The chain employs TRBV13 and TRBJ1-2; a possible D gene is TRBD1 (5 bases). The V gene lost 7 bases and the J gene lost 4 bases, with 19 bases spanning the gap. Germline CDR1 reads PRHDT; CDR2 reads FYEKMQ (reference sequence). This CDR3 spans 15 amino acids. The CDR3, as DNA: TGTGCCAGCATCCCCGGGACGGCCGCGGTCTATGGCTACACCTTC. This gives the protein CASIPGTAAVYGYTF.

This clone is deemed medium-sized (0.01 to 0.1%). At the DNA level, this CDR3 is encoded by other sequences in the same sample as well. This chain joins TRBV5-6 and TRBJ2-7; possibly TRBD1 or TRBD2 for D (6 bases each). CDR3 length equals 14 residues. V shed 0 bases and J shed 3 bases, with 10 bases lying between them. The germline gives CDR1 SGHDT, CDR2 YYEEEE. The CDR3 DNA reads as TGTGCCAGCAGCTTGGGTGAGGGGGGCTACGAGCAGTACTTC. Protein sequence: CASSLGEGGYEQYF.

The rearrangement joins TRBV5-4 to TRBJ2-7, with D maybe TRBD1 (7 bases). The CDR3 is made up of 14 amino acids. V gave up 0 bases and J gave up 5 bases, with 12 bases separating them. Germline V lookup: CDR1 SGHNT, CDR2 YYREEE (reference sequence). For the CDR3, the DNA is TGTGCCAGCAGCTTGGAAGGGGGCGGGAACGAGCAGTACTTC. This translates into CASSLEGGGNEQYF.

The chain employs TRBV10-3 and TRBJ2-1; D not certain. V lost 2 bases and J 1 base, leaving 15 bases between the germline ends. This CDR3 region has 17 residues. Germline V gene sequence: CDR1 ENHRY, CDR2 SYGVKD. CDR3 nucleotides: TGTGCCATCAGTGAGGTCACACCTTCGGGTTCCTACAATGAGCAGTTCTTC. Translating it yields CAISEVTPSGSYNEQFF.

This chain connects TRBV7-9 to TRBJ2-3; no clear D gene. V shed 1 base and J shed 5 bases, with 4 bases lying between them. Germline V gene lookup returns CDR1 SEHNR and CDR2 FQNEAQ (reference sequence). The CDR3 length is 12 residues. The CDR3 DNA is TGTGCCAGCAGCTTAGAGTTAGATACGCAGTATTTT. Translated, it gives CASSLELDTQYF.

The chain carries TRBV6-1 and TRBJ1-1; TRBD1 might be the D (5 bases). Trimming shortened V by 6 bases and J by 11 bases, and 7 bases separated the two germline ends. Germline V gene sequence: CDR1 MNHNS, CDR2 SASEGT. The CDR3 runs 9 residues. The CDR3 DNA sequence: TGTGCCAGCAGGGGGGGGGCTTTCTTT. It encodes CASRGGAFF.

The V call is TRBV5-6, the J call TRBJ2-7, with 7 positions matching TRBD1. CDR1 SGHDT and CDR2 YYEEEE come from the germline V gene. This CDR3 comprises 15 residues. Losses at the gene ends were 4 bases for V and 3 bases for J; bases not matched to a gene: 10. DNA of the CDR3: TGTGCCAGCAGCGGTCCGGGACAGAAGTTCTACGAGCAGTACTTC. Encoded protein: CASSGPGQKFYEQYF. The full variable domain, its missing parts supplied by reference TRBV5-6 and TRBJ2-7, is DAGVTQSPTHLIKTRGQQVTLRCSPKSGHDTVSWYQQALGQGPQFIFQYYEEEERQRGNFPDRFSGHQFPNYSSELNVNALLLGDSALYLCASSGPGQKFYEQYFGPGTRLTVT.

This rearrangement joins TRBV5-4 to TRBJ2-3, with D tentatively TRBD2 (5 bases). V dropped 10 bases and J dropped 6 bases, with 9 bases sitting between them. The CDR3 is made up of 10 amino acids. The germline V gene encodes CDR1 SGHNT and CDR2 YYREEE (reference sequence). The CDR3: CAGGRDTQYF. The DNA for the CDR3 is TGTGCCGGAGGAAGGGATACGCAGTATTTT.